This TCR beta chain was recorded in a study of Tregs in tolerant kidney transplant recipients. Study observations and caveats: Biological reproducibility was not directly addressed in this study. Tregs expanded with activated donor B cells seemed most donor-specific.

As concerns this clone: What it binds is unknown.

Using immunoSEQ multiplex PCR, the repertoire was profiled, and TCRdb retains in-frame clones only, with some absent. In the table there are hundreds of thousands of clones, about 86% of which are singletons. This clonotype was sampled from a human donor in good health. The specimen was CD4+ T cells from blood.

The CDR3 loop is CASTPDRYNEQFF. CDR3 nucleotide sequence: TGTGCCAGCACCCCCGACAGATACAATGAGCAGTTCTTC. This rearrangement joins TRBV6-5 to TRBJ2-1; a weak D match, TRBD1 (5 bases). This CDR3 region has 13 residues. Looked up from germline, CDR1 is MNHEY and CDR2 is SVGAGI. The V end was cut by 7 bases, the J end by 4 bases, with 11 bases between.